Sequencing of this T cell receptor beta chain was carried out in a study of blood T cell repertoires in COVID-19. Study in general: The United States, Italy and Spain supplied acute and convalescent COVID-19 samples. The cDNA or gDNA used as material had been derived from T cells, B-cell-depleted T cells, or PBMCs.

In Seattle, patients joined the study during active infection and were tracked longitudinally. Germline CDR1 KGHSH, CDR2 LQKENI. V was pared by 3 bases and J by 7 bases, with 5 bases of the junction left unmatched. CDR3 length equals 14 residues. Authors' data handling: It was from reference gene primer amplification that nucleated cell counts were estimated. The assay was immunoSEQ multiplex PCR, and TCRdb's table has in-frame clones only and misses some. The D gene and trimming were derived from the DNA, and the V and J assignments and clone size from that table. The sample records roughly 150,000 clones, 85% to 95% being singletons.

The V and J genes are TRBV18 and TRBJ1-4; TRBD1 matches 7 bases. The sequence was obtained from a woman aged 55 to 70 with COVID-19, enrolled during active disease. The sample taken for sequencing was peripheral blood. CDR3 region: CASSPAGTVEKLFF. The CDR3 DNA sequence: TGTGCCAGCTCACCCGCCGGGACAGTTGAAAAACTGTTTTTT.